This T cell receptor (beta chain) stems from a study of OX40 agonist ivuxolimab in advanced cancers. Remarks on this clone: Antigen unknown.

Per germline, CDR1 SEHNR and CDR2 FQNEAQ (reference sequence). This CDR3 is 16 amino acids long. Trimming at V came to 2 bases and at J to 6 bases, leaving 11 bases not matched to a gene. Here immunoSEQ multiplex PCR was the method, and the copy in TCRdb shows in-frame clones only, minus some. Of about 77,000 clones listed, around 90% are singletons. The study, taken as a whole, reports: Low normalized T-cell clonal expansion was additionally recorded for some nonresponders.

This specimen was CD4+ or CD8+ T cells sorted from blood, taken in a trial of the OX40 agonist ivuxolimab. This rearrangement joins TRBV7-9 to TRBJ2-3, with TRBD2 matching over 7 bases. The receptor's source is an adult with an advanced solid tumor such as melanoma, head and neck, liver or kidney cancer. The CDR3 nucleotides are TGTGCCAGCAGCTTACGGGCGGGAGAAGTAGGGGATACGCAGTATTTT. Encoded protein: CASSLRAGEVGDTQYF.